The 11 T cell receptor beta chains reported below all come from one sample, sequenced in a study of human T cells and chemical hapten exposure. The time point denotes: patch test 2, 6 weeks after DPC sensitization. As to treatment: therapeutic diphenylcyclopropenone sensitization with weekly scalp DPC. Using its own MiXCR run on the RACE reads, TCRdb lists one record per CDR3 protein. Among roughly 140,000 distinct CDR3 sequences listed, 12% were seen once. The source material was whole blood, sampled in connection with sensitization to the hapten diphenylcyclopropenone (DPC). Receptors were obtained from a woman in her 50s with alopecia areata. Some clones in this sample may be carry-over from other donors' samples.

The chain carries TRBV20-1 and TRBJ2-7, with TRBD2 matching over 10 bases. V shed 3 bases and J 5 bases; nucleotides not matched to a gene: 7. The CDR3 has 14 amino acids. Germline-derived CDR1 and CDR2 are DFQATT and SNEGSKA (reference sequence). The CDR3, as DNA: TGCAGTGCTAGGGCCCTAGCGGGAGTGGACGAGCAGTACTTC. This codes for CSARALAGVDEQYF.

This clonotype was detected ten times or more. This chain joins TRBV10-2 and TRBJ2-1; no clear D. This CDR3 has 14 residues. V gave up 5 bases and J gave up 0 bases, with 8 bases separating them. CDR1 and CDR2 from the germline V gene are WSHSY and SAAADI. In DNA form, the CDR3 reads TGCGCCAGCAGTCGGCGGAGCTCCTACAATGAGCAGTTCTTC. Protein: CASSRRSSYNEQFF.

The chain carries TRBV28 and TRBJ2-3; D is tentatively TRBD1 or TRBD2 (5 bases each). Germline CDR1 and CDR2: MDHEN and SYDVKM. V lost 8 bases, J lost 4 bases, and 13 bases lay in between. CDR3 length: 13 residues. The DNA of the CDR3 is TGTGCCAGCTACCGGGGCGCGGCAGATACGCAGTATTTT. Residues: CASYRGAADTQYF.

In its sample, this clonotype was seen many times. The chain links TRBV6-5 to TRBJ2-3; TRBD1 or TRBD2 may be the D gene (5 bases each). This CDR3 has 15 residues. Per germline, CDR1 MNHEY and CDR2 SVGAGI. Trimming stripped 2 bases from V and 1 base from J, with 10 bases between. CDR3: CASSYLGTGTDTQYF. Written as DNA, the CDR3 is TGTGCCAGCAGTTACCTGGGGACCGGCACAGATACGCAGTATTTT.

Many counts were recorded for this clonotype. The chain links TRBV6-1 to TRBJ2-5; 10 positions agree with TRBD1. The trim removed 6 bases at V and 1 base at J, leaving 8 bases unmatched. This CDR3 has 16 residues. CDR1 and CDR2 (germline): MNHNS, SASEGT. The CDR3 nucleotides are TGTGCCAGCAGGCATGGAGGACAGGGGGTCCAAGAGACCCAGTACTTC. As protein: CASRHGGQGVQETQYF.

This clonotype was seen a few times. This sequence joins TRBV11-1 and TRBJ1-1; possible D gene TRBD1, 5 bases. With 5 bases removed from V and 4 bases from J, the gap between germline ends came to 11 bases. Looked up from germline, CDR1 is SGHAT and CDR2 is FQDESV (reference sequence). CDR3 length: 13 amino acids. The CDR3 region is CASSAWGGTEAFF. The CDR3 nucleotides read TGTGCCAGCAGCGCATGGGGGGGCACTGAAGCTTTCTTT.

The chain has TRBV29-1 and TRBJ2-1; D is possibly TRBD2 (5 bases). Trimming pared 8 bases from V and 7 bases from J, leaving 15 bases between. This CDR3 region has 12 residues. Per the germline V gene, CDR1 is SQVTM and CDR2 is ANQGSEA. CDR3 DNA: TGCAGCCCGACAAGAGGGTTGAATGAGCAGTTCTTC. Encoded protein: CSPTRGLNEQFF.

V is TRBV2 and J is TRBJ2-1; 8 bases fit TRBD2. This CDR3 contains 16 residues. Looked up from germline, CDR1 is SNHLY and CDR2 is FYNNEI. Losses at the gene ends were 8 bases for V and 7 bases for J; bases not matched to a gene: 16. In DNA form, the CDR3 reads TGTGCCAGCCTCCACGCCCGGGAAGGACTAGCAAATGAGCAGTTCTTC. It codes for CASLHAREGLANEQFF.

This clonotype was picked up a small number of times. CDR3 nucleotide sequence: TGTGCCAGCAGTTTCGGCAGGGCCCTCAACTATGGCTACACCTTC. This encodes CASSFGRALNYGYTF. V is TRBV12-3 or TRBV12-4 and J is TRBJ1-2; D is possibly TRBD1 (5 bases). V was trimmed by 3 bases and J by 2 bases, leaving 13 bases between them. CDR3 length equals 15 residues.

This sequence joins TRBV30 and TRBJ2-1; possibly TRBD1 for D (6 bases). There are 14 residues in the CDR3. Germline V gene data show CDR1 as GTSNPN and CDR2 as SVGIG (reference sequence). The CDR3 nucleotides are TGTGCAGAAAAGCCAGGGGAAGGGTACAATGAGCAGTTCTTC. It codes for CAEKPGEGYNEQFF.

In its sample, this clonotype was seen many times. CDR3 loop: CASSLLATSTDTQYF. The CDR3 DNA is TGTGCCAGCAGTCTCCTAGCGACTAGCACAGATACGCAGTATTTT. The chain has TRBV6-1 and TRBJ2-3, with D perhaps TRBD2 (6 bases). V dropped 5 bases and J dropped 0 bases, with 12 bases sitting between them. The CDR3 is 15 amino acids. CDR1 is MNHNS and CDR2 is SASEGT in the germline V gene.